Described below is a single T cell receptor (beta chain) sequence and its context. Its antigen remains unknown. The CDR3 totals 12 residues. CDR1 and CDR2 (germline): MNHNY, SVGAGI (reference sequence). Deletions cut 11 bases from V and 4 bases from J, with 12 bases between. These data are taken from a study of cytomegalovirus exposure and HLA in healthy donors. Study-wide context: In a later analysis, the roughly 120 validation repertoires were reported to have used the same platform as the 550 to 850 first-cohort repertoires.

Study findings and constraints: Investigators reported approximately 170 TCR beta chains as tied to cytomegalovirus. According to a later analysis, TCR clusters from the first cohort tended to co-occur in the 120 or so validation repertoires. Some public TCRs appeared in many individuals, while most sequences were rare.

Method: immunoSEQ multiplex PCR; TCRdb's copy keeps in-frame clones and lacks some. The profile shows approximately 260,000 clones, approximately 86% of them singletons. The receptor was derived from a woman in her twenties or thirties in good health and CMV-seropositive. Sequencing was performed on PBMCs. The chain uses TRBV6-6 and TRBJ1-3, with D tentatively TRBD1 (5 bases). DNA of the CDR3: TGTGCCGCCTCAGGGTCCGGAAACACCATATATTTT. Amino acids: CAASGSGNTIYF.